This TCR beta chain was obtained from a study of CD8 T cells in Susac syndrome. Trimming removed 10 bases from V and 7 bases from J, with 14 bases in between. The length of the CDR3 is 13 residues. The germline CDR1 and CDR2 sequences are SNHLY and FYNNEI. After extraction with the RNeasy kit, roughly 0.5 to 1 ug of the RNA was reverse transcribed using random hexamers. TCRdb used MiXCR to reprocess the immunoSEQ multiplex PCR reads, holding one entry per CDR3 protein. The sample shows 150,000 or so distinct CDR3 sequences, approximately 94% of them seen only once. TEMRA cells were FACS-enriched, while CD8+ and CD4+ T cells were negatively isolated.

The chain combines TRBV2 with TRBJ1-6, with D possibly matching TRBD1 (5 bases). The clonotype comes from a human donor with multiple sclerosis. Sequencing was carried out using CD8+ T cells from PBMCs. As DNA, the CDR3 is TGTGCCACGACCAGGGCGCCAAATTCACCCCTCCACTTT. Translated, it gives CATTRAPNSPLHF.